These 27 T cell receptor beta chains share one sample of origin, sequenced in a study of monozygotic twins with inflammatory bowel disease. From its re-call of the 5' RACE reads, TCRdb lists each CDR3 protein once, without DNA. This sample's clone table lists some 150,000 distinct CDR3 sequences. Sample: blood. The source of these receptors is a human donor with ulcerative colitis or Crohn's disease, or a healthy co-twin of an affected twin (not recorded which).

The chain joins TRBV6-1 to TRBJ2-5; TCRdb's D call of TRBD1 is untestable without DNA. The CDR3 totals 17 residues. Germline V gives CDR1 MNHNS, CDR2 SASEGT. The chain's CDR3 is CASSPDHSGTPGETQYF.

The V gene is TRBV7-2, the J gene TRBJ1-5; TCRdb indicates TRBD1, and absent DNA this call remains unverified. Germline CDR1 reads SGHTA; CDR2 reads FQGNSA. The CDR3 has 16 residues. The CDR3 reads CASSLDGASTDQPQHF. Based on the CDR3 plus reference TRBV7-2 and TRBJ1-5, the full variable domain is GAGVSQSPSNKVTEKGKDVELRCDPISGHTALYWYRQSLGQGLEFLIYFQGNSAPDKSGLPSDRFSAERTGGSVSTLTIQRTQQEDSAVYLCASSLDGASTDQPQHFGDGTRLSIL.

The chain joins TRBV3-1 to TRBJ2-3. Germline values: CDR1 LGHDT, CDR2 YNNKEL (reference sequence). The CDR3 loop spans 14 amino acids. The CDR3 loop is CVSSQASSADTQYF.

CDR3 sequence reads: CASSLWGRYEQYF. The V gene is TRBV28, the J gene TRBJ2-7. The CDR3 sequence is 13 residues long. Germline assignment: CDR1 MDHEN and CDR2 SYDVKM.

The gene calls are TRBV5-1 and TRBJ2-3; TCRdb calls TRBD1, which cannot be checked without DNA. Germline-derived CDR1 and CDR2 are SGHRS and YFSETQ. This CDR3 has 15 residues. The CDR3 sequence is CASSPGQTITDTQYF.

The chain links TRBV6-1 to TRBJ1-4; TCRdb proposes TRBD1, but this gene call is untestable without DNA. The length of the CDR3 is 15 residues. Per germline, CDR1 MNHNS and CDR2 SASEGT. The CDR3 spells CASSSQGWTNEKLFF.

The J gene is TRBJ2-7, the V gene TRBV28. This CDR3 spans 12 amino acids. Looked up from germline, CDR1 is MDHEN and CDR2 is SYDVKM. Here the CDR3 reads CASRPESYEQYF.

V is TRBV7-9 and J is TRBJ2-7; checking the TCRdb D call of TRBD2 is not possible without DNA. CDR1 SEHNR and CDR2 FQNEAQ come from the germline V gene (reference sequence). CDR3 length: 17 residues. CDR3: CASSHSRLTGNRGEQYF.

The chain uses TRBV12-3 or TRBV12-4 and TRBJ1-2; TCRdb selects TRBD1, and the lack of DNA leaves this call unchecked. The CDR3 length is 13 residues. The CDR3 loop is CASSPGVPYGYTF.

The chain couples TRBV20-1 to TRBJ1-6; TCRdb calls TRBD1, which cannot be checked without DNA. Germline V gene lookup returns CDR1 DFQATT and CDR2 SNEGSKA (reference sequence). This CDR3 spans 15 amino acids. The CDR3 spells CSAPGQQEYNSPLHF.

CDR3 in amino acids: CASSLEELAEQFF. The chain employs TRBV7-9 and TRBJ2-1; TCRdb designates TRBD2, a call that cannot be tested without DNA. This CDR3 has 13 residues. Germline V CDR1 and CDR2: SEHNR, FQNEAQ (reference sequence).

This sequence joins TRBV7-9 and TRBJ2-7; TCRdb selects TRBD1, and the lack of DNA leaves this call unchecked. CDR1 is SEHNR and CDR2 is FQNEAQ in the germline V gene (reference sequence). This CDR3 has 15 amino acids. The CDR3: CASSPSRGDPYEQYF.

The rearrangement uses TRBV18 and TRBJ2-4; absent DNA, TCRdb's TRBD1 call cannot be checked. The CDR3 has 15 amino acids. CDR1 and CDR2 (germline): KGHSH, LQKENI. CDR3 sequence: CASSPVFRGENIQYF.

The chain has TRBV5-1 and TRBJ1-2. Germline lookup yields CDR1 SGHRS and CDR2 YFSETQ. CDR3 length equals 13 residues. CDR3 sequence: CASSLEQLYGYTF.

The chain joins TRBV28 to TRBJ1-5. This CDR3 comprises 14 residues. Germline loops: CDR1 MDHEN, CDR2 SYDVKM. The CDR3 here is CASSTIQSNQPQHF. The whole variable domain, filled in from reference TRBV28 and TRBJ1-5, reads DVKVTQSSRYLVKRTGEKVFLECVQDMDHENMFWYRQDPGLGLRLIYFSYDVKMKEKGDIPEGYSVSREKKERFSLILESASTNQTSMYLCASSTIQSNQPQHFGDGTRLSIL.

This chain's CDR3 is CSARDLSATVSYGYTF. The chain is built from TRBV20-1 and TRBJ1-2. The CDR3 covers 16 residues. In germline, CDR1 is DFQATT, CDR2 SNEGSKA (reference sequence).

The chain employs TRBV3-1 and TRBJ2-5; TCRdb returns TRBD2, unconfirmable since there is no DNA. This CDR3 has 16 amino acids. CDR1 is LGHDT and CDR2 is YNNKEL in the germline V gene (reference sequence). The chain's CDR3 is CASSQEGAGGRETQYF.

The rearrangement joins TRBV2 to TRBJ2-2; TCRdb designates TRBD2, a call that cannot be tested without DNA. CDR3 length equals 13 residues. In germline, CDR1 is SNHLY, CDR2 FYNNEI. The CDR3 loop reads CASTREVAGELFF.

The chain recombines TRBV20-1 with TRBJ1-1; TCRdb selects TRBD1, and the lack of DNA leaves this call unchecked. Germline loops: CDR1 DFQATT, CDR2 SNEGSKA (reference sequence). The CDR3 totals 15 residues. Here the CDR3 reads CSASRVRLGVTEAFF.

The chain joins TRBV5-6 to TRBJ2-1; TCRdb gives TRBD2 as the D gene, but with no DNA this cannot be confirmed. CDR1 SGHDT and CDR2 YYEEEE come from the germline V gene. CDR3 size: 15 residues. The CDR3 region is CASSLTSGGLDEQFF.

V usage is TRBV6-2 or TRBV6-3 and J usage is TRBJ2-6. Per the germline V gene, CDR1 is MNHEY and CDR2 is SVGEGT. The CDR3 totals 15 residues. The CDR3 region is CASSDEESGANVLTF.

The chain couples TRBV28 to TRBJ2-1; TCRdb names TRBD1, which stays unverified in the absence of DNA. This CDR3 region has 14 residues. Per the germline V gene, CDR1 is MDHEN and CDR2 is SYDVKM. CDR3 sequence reads: CASWGGTPYNEQFF.

The V gene is TRBV12-3 or TRBV12-4, the J gene TRBJ1-2; the D gene TCRdb calls, TRBD1, cannot be checked with no DNA. This CDR3 has 15 amino acids. This CDR3 is CASSPSGQGSYGYTF.

The J gene is TRBJ2-1, the V gene TRBV11-2; TCRdb returns TRBD1, unconfirmable since there is no DNA. CDR3 length: 14 residues. Germline values: CDR1 SGHAT, CDR2 FQNNGV. CDR3 loop: CASSGGGAFNEQFF. Using reference TRBV11-2 and TRBJ2-1 for the parts outside the CDR3, the full variable domain is EAGVAQSPRYKIIEKRQSVAFWCNPISGHATLYWYQQILGQGPKLLIQFQNNGVVDDSQLPKDRFSAERLKGVDSTLKIQPAKLEDSAVYLCASSGGGAFNEQFFGPGTRLTVL.

The chain uses TRBV3-1 and TRBJ2-3; TCRdb calls TRBD2, which cannot be checked without DNA. This CDR3 comprises 14 residues. Germline loops: CDR1 LGHDT, CDR2 YNNKEL (reference sequence). This chain's CDR3 is CASSLLAGAYTQYF.

The V call is TRBV7-2, the J call TRBJ2-1; without DNA, the TCRdb call of TRBD2 cannot be checked. Germline loops: CDR1 SGHTA, CDR2 FQGNSA. The CDR3 loop spans 17 amino acids. The CDR3 loop reads CASSPAGTSGDYNEQFF.

This chain joins TRBV12-3 or TRBV12-4 and TRBJ2-5. The CDR3 length is 15 residues. The CDR3 sequence is CASSFSNTPQETQYF.